Listed below are T cell receptor beta chains from one sample, sequenced in a study of blood T cell repertoires in COVID-19. Clones were sequenced by immunoSEQ multiplex PCR, and TCRdb holds only the in-frame ones, with some missing. Counted here are 250,000 to 350,000 clones, 88% occurring once; the ten biggest clones make up roughly 2%. Sequencing input: PBMCs or T cells enriched from blood (not recorded which). The receptors were sampled from a woman aged 55-69 years in a cohort exposed to, infected with or recovered from COVID-19 (not recorded which). Both conserved end residues are part of each CDR3. The order of the fields is clone size, D gene, V gene, J gene, CDR3 DNA, CDR3 protein. A D gene is named only where the DNA matches it firmly. Only some rows state a clone size, as once, few, many or a class for expanded clones.

abundance: NA
d_gene: NA
v_gene: TRBV7-2
j_gene: TRBJ2-3
CDR3nt: TGTGCCAGCAAGTATGGGGCCACAGATACGCAGTATTTT
CDR3aa: CASKYGATDTQYF

abundance: NA
d_gene: NA
v_gene: TRBV28
j_gene: TRBJ1-1
CDR3nt: TGTGCCAGCAGGGGTAGGGGAGGGAACACTGAAGCTTTCTTT
CDR3aa: CASRGRGGNTEAFF

abundance: NA
d_gene: NA
v_gene: TRBV7-2
j_gene: TRBJ2-7
CDR3nt: TGTGCCAGCAGCTTAAAACAGTGGTCCCCCTCCTACGAGCAGTACTTC
CDR3aa: CASSLKQWSPSYEQYF

abundance: NA
d_gene: NA
v_gene: TRBV27
j_gene: TRBJ2-3
CDR3nt: TGTGCCAGCAGTTCTAGGACTAGCACAGATACGCAGTATTTT
CDR3aa: CASSSRTSTDTQYF

abundance: NA
d_gene: TRBD1
v_gene: TRBV7-2
j_gene: TRBJ2-2
CDR3nt: TGTGCCAGCAGTCATCGGCGGACAGGGGTAATCACCGGGGAGCTGTTTTTT
CDR3aa: CASSHRRTGVITGELFF

abundance: few
d_gene: NA
v_gene: TRBV2
j_gene: TRBJ2-6
CDR3nt: TGTGCCAGCAGGAAAGGGGGATCTGGGGCCAACGTCCTGACTTTC
CDR3aa: CASRKGGSGANVLTF

abundance: NA
d_gene: TRBD2
v_gene: TRBV28
j_gene: TRBJ2-1
CDR3nt: TGTGCCAGCAGTTCCCCGCGGGAGGTCGTTAGCAATGAGCAGTTCTTC
CDR3aa: CASSSPREVVSNEQFF

abundance: NA
d_gene: TRBD1
v_gene: TRBV11-2
j_gene: TRBJ2-2
CDR3nt: TGTGCCAGCAGCTTTCCGACAGGGGGCATCACCGGGGAGCTGTTTTTT
CDR3aa: CASSFPTGGITGELFF

abundance: NA
d_gene: TRBD1
v_gene: TRBV11-2
j_gene: TRBJ1-3
CDR3nt: TGTGCCAGCAGCGCGGGACAGTCGAGCTCTGGAAACACCATATATTTT
CDR3aa: CASSAGQSSSGNTIYF

abundance: NA
d_gene: TRBD1
v_gene: TRBV5-1
j_gene: TRBJ2-5
CDR3nt: TGCGCCAGCAGCGTGGACAGGGGAGAGACCCAGTACTTC
CDR3aa: CASSVDRGETQYF

abundance: NA
d_gene: TRBD2
v_gene: TRBV11-2
j_gene: TRBJ2-7
CDR3nt: TGTGCCAGCAGCTTTCCCGCGGCGGGAGTGGTCTACGAGCAGTACTTC
CDR3aa: CASSFPAAGVVYEQYF

abundance: NA
d_gene: NA
v_gene: TRBV19
j_gene: TRBJ2-2
CDR3nt: TGTGCCAGTAGTATGGGCTTTCACACCGGGGAGCTGTTTTTT
CDR3aa: CASSMGFHTGELFF

abundance: NA
d_gene: NA
v_gene: TRBV7-8
j_gene: TRBJ2-2
CDR3nt: TGTGCCAGCAAGGGCTCGGGGGTAAACACCGGGGAGCTGTTTTTT
CDR3aa: CASKGSGVNTGELFF

abundance: NA
d_gene: NA
v_gene: TRBV28
j_gene: TRBJ2-3
CDR3nt: TGTGCCAGCAGTTTGAGGCTCACAGATACGCAGTATTTT
CDR3aa: CASSLRLTDTQYF

abundance: NA
d_gene: TRBD2
v_gene: TRBV6-2/TRBV6-3
j_gene: TRBJ2-2
CDR3nt: TGTGCCAGCAGTTATGTGTCGGGAGGGCCGAGCACCGGGGAGCTGTTTTTT
CDR3aa: CASSYVSGGPSTGELFF

abundance: NA
d_gene: NA
v_gene: TRBV28
j_gene: TRBJ1-6
CDR3nt: TGTGCCAGCAGTTTTGGGGGAGGAAATTCACCCCTCCACTTT
CDR3aa: CASSFGGGNSPLHF

abundance: NA
d_gene: NA
v_gene: TRBV19
j_gene: TRBJ2-6
CDR3nt: TGTGCCAGTACTCCCTCCAGGGCTGGGGCCAACGTCCTGACTTTC
CDR3aa: CASTPSRAGANVLTF

abundance: once
d_gene: TRBD1
v_gene: TRBV7-7
j_gene: TRBJ2-2
CDR3nt: TGTGCTAGCAGCTCAGACAGGGGGATCGGGGAGCTGTTTTTT
CDR3aa: CASSSDRGIGELFF

abundance: NA
d_gene: NA
v_gene: TRBV7-2
j_gene: TRBJ2-7
CDR3nt: TGTGCCAGCAGCTTCGGTGGTAGCGGATTCAGCTCCTACGAGCAGTACTTC
CDR3aa: CASSFGGSGFSSYEQYF

abundance: NA
d_gene: TRBD2
v_gene: TRBV10-1
j_gene: TRBJ2-5
CDR3nt: TGCGCCAGCAAGCGGGATCTAGTTCTGTGTGGAGAGACCCAGTACTTC
CDR3aa: CASKRDLVLCGETQYF

abundance: NA
d_gene: NA
v_gene: TRBV28
j_gene: TRBJ1-4
CDR3nt: TGTGCCAGCAGTTTAACGGGGGTTAGGGAAAAACTGTTTTTT
CDR3aa: CASSLTGVREKLFF

abundance: NA
d_gene: NA
v_gene: TRBV18
j_gene: TRBJ2-7
CDR3nt: TGTGCCAGCTCACCTCAAAGGACAGCACAATCCTACGAGCAGTACTTC
CDR3aa: CASSPQRTAQSYEQYF

abundance: NA
d_gene: TRBD1
v_gene: TRBV27
j_gene: TRBJ2-7
CDR3nt: TGTGCCAGCAGTTTTTGGGACAGCTCCTACGAGCAGTACTTC
CDR3aa: CASSFWDSSYEQYF

abundance: NA
d_gene: NA
v_gene: TRBV2
j_gene: TRBJ1-1
CDR3nt: TGTGCCAGCAGTGAAGCGGACAGAAACACTGAAGCTTTCTTT
CDR3aa: CASSEADRNTEAFF